A few counts support the clone carrying this T cell receptor (beta chain). The target antigen is unknown. This record belongs to a study of cytomegalovirus exposure and HLA in healthy donors. Findings and limits, study-wide: Relative to equally common others, HLA-associated TCR beta chains showed greater clonal expansion in a later analysis. A prior analysis recorded that most TCR beta V segments were productive about 87% or about 30% of the time.

The PCR used 60 Vbeta and 13 Jbeta primers. Generated by immunoSEQ multiplex PCR, the TCRdb table keeps only in-frame clones and is missing some. This sample has about 160,000 clones; 70% to 80% occur once, and the top ten carry around 1%. The CDR3 has 14 residues. From germline, CDR1 is MNHEY and CDR2 SVGAGI. V lost 4 bases, J lost 1 base, and 10 bases lay in between. This TCR was sampled from a middle-aged woman in good health and CMV-seronegative. The gene calls are TRBV6-5 and TRBJ2-5; perhaps TRBD1 as D (5 bases). Source material: PBMCs. The CDR3 region is CASSSLDSQETQYF. The CDR3 nucleotides read TGTGCCAGCAGTTCACTCGACAGCCAAGAGACCCAGTACTTC.